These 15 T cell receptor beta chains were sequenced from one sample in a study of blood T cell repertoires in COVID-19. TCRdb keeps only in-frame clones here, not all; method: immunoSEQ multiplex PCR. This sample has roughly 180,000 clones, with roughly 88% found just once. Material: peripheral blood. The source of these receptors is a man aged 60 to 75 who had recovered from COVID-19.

Here the CDR3 DNA reads TGCAGCGTTTCGACAGACTACGAGCAGTACTTC. It translates to CSVSTDYEQYF. The chain employs TRBV29-1 and TRBJ2-7, with a weak D call TRBD1 (5 bases). V lost 5 bases to trimming and J lost 3 bases, with 8 bases between them. The CDR3 loop spans 11 amino acids. CDR1 and CDR2 (germline): SQVTM, ANQGSEA.

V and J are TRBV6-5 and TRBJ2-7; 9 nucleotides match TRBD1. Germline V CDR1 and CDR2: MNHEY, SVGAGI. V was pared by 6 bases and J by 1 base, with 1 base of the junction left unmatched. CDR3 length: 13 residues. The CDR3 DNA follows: TGTGCCAGCAGGGGACAGGGATCCTACGAGCAGTACTTC. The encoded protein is CASRGQGSYEQYF.

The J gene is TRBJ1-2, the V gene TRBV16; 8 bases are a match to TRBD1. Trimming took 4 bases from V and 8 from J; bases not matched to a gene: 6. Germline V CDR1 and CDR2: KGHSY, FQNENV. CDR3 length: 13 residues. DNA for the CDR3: TGTGCCAGCAGCCCGCAGGGGGCGCGGGGCTACACCTTC. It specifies CASSPQGARGYTF.

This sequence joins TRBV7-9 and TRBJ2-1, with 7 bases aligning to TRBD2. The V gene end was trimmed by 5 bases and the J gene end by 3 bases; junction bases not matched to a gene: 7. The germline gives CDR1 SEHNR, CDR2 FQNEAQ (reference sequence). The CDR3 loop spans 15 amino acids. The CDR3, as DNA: TGTGCCAGCAGCCCTAGGCGGGGGAGCTACAATGAGCAGTTCTTC. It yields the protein CASSPRRGSYNEQFF.

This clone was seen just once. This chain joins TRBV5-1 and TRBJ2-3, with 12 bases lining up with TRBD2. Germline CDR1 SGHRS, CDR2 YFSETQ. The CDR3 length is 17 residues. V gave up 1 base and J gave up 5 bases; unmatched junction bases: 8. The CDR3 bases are TGCGCCAGCAGCTTGTTTCTAGCGGGGGGGACGATAGATACGCAGTATTTT. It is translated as CASSLFLAGGTIDTQYF.

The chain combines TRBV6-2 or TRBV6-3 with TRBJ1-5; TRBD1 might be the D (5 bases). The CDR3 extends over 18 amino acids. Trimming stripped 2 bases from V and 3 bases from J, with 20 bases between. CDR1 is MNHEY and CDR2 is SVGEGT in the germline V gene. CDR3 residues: CASSYDSWRGEDNQPQHF. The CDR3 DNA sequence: TGTGCCAGCAGTTACGACTCCTGGAGGGGCGAGGACAATCAGCCCCAGCATTTT.

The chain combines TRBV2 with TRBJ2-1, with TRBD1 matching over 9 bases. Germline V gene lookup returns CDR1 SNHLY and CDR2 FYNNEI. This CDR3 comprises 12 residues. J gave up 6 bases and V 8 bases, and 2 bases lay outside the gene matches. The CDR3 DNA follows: TGTGCCAGCTTGGACAGGGGCAATGAGCAGTTCTTC. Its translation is CASLDRGNEQFF.

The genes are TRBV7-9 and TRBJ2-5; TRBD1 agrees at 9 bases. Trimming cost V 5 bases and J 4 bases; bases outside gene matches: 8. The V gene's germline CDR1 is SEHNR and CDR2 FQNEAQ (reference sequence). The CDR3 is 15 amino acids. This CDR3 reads CASSLGGQGIETQYF. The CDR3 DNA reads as TGTGCCAGCAGCCTTGGCGGACAGGGGATAGAGACCCAGTACTTC.

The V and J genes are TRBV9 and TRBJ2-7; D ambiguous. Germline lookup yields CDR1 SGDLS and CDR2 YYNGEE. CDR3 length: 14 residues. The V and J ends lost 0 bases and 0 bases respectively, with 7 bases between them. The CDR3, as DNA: TGTGCCAGCAGCGTAGGGTCGAGCTCCTACGAGCAGTACTTC. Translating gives CASSVGSSSYEQYF. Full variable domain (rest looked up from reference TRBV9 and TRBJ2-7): DSGVTQTPKHLITATGQRVTLRCSPRSGDLSVYWYQQSLDQGLQFLIQYYNGEERAKGNILERFSAQQFPDLHSELNLSSLELGDSALYFCASSVGSSSYEQYFGPGTRLTVT.

CDR3: CASGYINYGYTF. Here the CDR3 DNA reads TGTGCTAGTGGTTACATTAACTATGGCTACACCTTC. This rearrangement joins TRBV12-5 to TRBJ1-2; D gene unclear. V was cut by 4 bases and J by 1 base, with 4 bases left in between. The CDR3 contains 12 residues. Germline CDR1 reads LGHNT; CDR2 reads FRNRAP.

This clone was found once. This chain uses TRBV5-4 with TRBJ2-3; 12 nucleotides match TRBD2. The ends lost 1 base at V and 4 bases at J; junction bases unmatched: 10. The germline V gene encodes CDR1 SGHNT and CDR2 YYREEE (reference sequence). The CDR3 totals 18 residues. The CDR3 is CASSLRRRTSGVADTQYF. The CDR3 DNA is TGTGCCAGCAGCTTGAGGCGTAGGACTAGCGGGGTGGCAGATACGCAGTATTTT. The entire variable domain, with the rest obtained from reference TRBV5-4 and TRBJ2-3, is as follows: ETGVTQSPTHLIKTRGQQVTLRCSSQSGHNTVSWYQQALGQGPQFIFQYYREEENGRGNFPPRFSGLQFPNYSSELNVNALELDDSALYLCASSLRRRTSGVADTQYFGPGTRLTVL.

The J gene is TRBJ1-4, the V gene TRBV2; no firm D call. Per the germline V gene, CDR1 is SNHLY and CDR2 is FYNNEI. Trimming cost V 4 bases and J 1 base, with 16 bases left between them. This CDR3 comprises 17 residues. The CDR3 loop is CASSARHVQLTNEKLFF. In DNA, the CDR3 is TGTGCCAGCAGTGCACGACACGTTCAGCTAACTAATGAAAAACTGTTTTTT.

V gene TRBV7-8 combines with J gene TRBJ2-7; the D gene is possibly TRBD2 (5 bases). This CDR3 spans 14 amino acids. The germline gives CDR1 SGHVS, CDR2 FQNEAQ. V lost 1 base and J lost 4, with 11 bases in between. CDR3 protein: CASSLGRSRYEQYF. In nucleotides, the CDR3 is TGTGCCAGCAGCTTAGGGAGGAGTAGATACGAGCAGTACTTC.

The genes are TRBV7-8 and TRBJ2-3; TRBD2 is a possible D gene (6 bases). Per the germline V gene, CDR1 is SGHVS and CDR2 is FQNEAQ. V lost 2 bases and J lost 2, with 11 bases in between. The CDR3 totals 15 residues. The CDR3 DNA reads TGTGCCAGCAGCTTACGGGGGACCCCCACAGATACGCAGTATTTT. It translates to CASSLRGTPTDTQYF.

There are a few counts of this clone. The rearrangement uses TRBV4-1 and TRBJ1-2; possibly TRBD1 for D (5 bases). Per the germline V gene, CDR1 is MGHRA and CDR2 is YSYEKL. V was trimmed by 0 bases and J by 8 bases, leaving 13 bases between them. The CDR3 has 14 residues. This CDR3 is CASSQEEQVGGYTF. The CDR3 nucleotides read TGCGCCAGCAGCCAAGAGGAACAGGTAGGAGGCTACACCTTC.